Listed below are T cell receptor beta chains from one sample, sequenced in a study of blood T cell repertoires in COVID-19. Sequenced by immunoSEQ multiplex PCR; TCRdb stores in-frame clones only, minus some. Of 160,000 or so clones listed, around four fifths were seen once; the top ten hold approximately 8%. The sample taken for sequencing was PBMCs or T cells enriched from blood (not recorded which). These receptors came from a woman between 50 and 59 years old who had recovered from COVID-19. CDR3s include the opening cysteine and the closing phenylalanine or tryptophan. Each record gives: clone size, J gene, V gene, D gene, CDR3 DNA, CDR3 protein. D genes are given only for firm matches. Some rows have no size entry. The others give once, few or many, or a class for an expanded clone.

clone size: -
J gene: TRBJ2-7
V gene: TRBV9
D gene: TRBD2
CDR3 DNA: TGTGCCAGCGGAGGTCGGTCTAGCGGGGGGTCATACAACTACGAGCAGTACTTC
CDR3 protein: CASGGRSSGGSYNYEQYF

clone size: few
J gene: TRBJ2-5
V gene: TRBV10-3
D gene: -
CDR3 DNA: TGTGCCATCAGTGAGGGTCCGTGGGGCAGGGAGGTGACCCAGTACTTC
CDR3 protein: CAISEGPWGREVTQYF

clone size: -
J gene: TRBJ1-1
V gene: TRBV28
D gene: TRBD1
CDR3 DNA: TGTGCCAGCAGTTTATTAGGAGGGACAGGGAACACTGAAGCTTTCTTT
CDR3 protein: CASSLLGGTGNTEAFF

clone size: -
J gene: TRBJ2-5
V gene: TRBV10-3
D gene: TRBD1
CDR3 DNA: TGTGCCATCCGTGAAACAGGGGAAGAGACCCAGTACTTC
CDR3 protein: CAIRETGEETQYF

clone size: -
J gene: TRBJ2-7
V gene: TRBV5-1
D gene: TRBD2
CDR3 DNA: TGCGCCAGCAGCGCGAGCGGGGCCTCCTACGAGCAGTACTTC
CDR3 protein: CASSASGASYEQYF

clone size: -
J gene: TRBJ2-3
V gene: TRBV7-2
D gene: TRBD2
CDR3 DNA: TGTGCCAGCAGCCTTAGCGGGTACGGCACAGATACGCAGTATTTT
CDR3 protein: CASSLSGYGTDTQYF

clone size: once
J gene: TRBJ2-7
V gene: TRBV4-3
D gene: TRBD2
CDR3 DNA: TGCGCCAGCAGCCTCTTCCCCCCTACTAGCGGGGGATACGAGCAGTACTTC
CDR3 protein: CASSLFPPTSGGYEQYF

clone size: -
J gene: TRBJ1-1
V gene: TRBV7-3
D gene: -
CDR3 DNA: TGTGCCAGCAGCTCAAACAGTAACACTGAAGCTTTCTTT
CDR3 protein: CASSSNSNTEAFF

clone size: -
J gene: TRBJ2-6
V gene: TRBV11-3
D gene: -
CDR3 DNA: TGTGCCAGCAGCTTAGATCACAGGGCTGGGGCCAACGTCCTGACTTTC
CDR3 protein: CASSLDHRAGANVLTF

clone size: -
J gene: TRBJ1-3
V gene: TRBV3-1/TRBV3-2
D gene: -
CDR3 DNA: TGTGCCAGCAGCCAAGATACGGGGGCTGGAAACACCATATATTTT
CDR3 protein: CASSQDTGAGNTIYF

clone size: -
J gene: TRBJ1-6
V gene: TRBV27
D gene: -
CDR3 DNA: TGTGCCAGCAGTCCACTTCAGGGTTTAAATTCACCCCTCCACTTT
CDR3 protein: CASSPLQGLNSPLHF

clone size: -
J gene: TRBJ1-4
V gene: TRBV2
D gene: -
CDR3 DNA: TGTGCCAGCACCTATGCAACTAATGAAAAACTGTTTTTT
CDR3 protein: CASTYATNEKLFF

clone size: few
J gene: TRBJ2-1
V gene: TRBV19
D gene: TRBD2
CDR3 DNA: TGTGCCAGTAGTATAGGTTGGGGGAGGGCCGGGAATGAGCAGTTCTTC
CDR3 protein: CASSIGWGRAGNEQFF

clone size: -
J gene: TRBJ2-1
V gene: TRBV2
D gene: -
CDR3 DNA: TGTGCCAGCAGTGAAGGATTGAATACATATGGTGATGAGCAGTTCTTC
CDR3 protein: CASSEGLNTYGDEQFF

clone size: -
J gene: TRBJ2-7
V gene: TRBV6-5
D gene: -
CDR3 DNA: TGTGCCAGCAGTTACCCTGGCCTAGCGCCAAGTTGGGAGCAGTACTTC
CDR3 protein: CASSYPGLAPSWEQYF

clone size: -
J gene: TRBJ1-2
V gene: TRBV5-4
D gene: -
CDR3 DNA: TGTGCCAGCAGCTTGGAACAGGCGCCACAAGTATATGGCTACACCTTC
CDR3 protein: CASSLEQAPQVYGYTF

clone size: -
J gene: TRBJ1-2
V gene: TRBV12-3/TRBV12-4
D gene: -
CDR3 DNA: TGTGCCAGCAGTCAGGGGCTGGTCTATGGCTACACCTTC
CDR3 protein: CASSQGLVYGYTF

clone size: -
J gene: TRBJ2-1
V gene: TRBV5-4
D gene: TRBD1
CDR3 DNA: TGTGCCAGCAGCCAGGACAGGGGGCATACCAATGAGCAGTTCTTC
CDR3 protein: CASSQDRGHTNEQFF

clone size: few
J gene: TRBJ1-1
V gene: TRBV7-9
D gene: -
CDR3 DNA: TGTGCCAGCAGCTTGCTGTCCGAGCACACTGAAGCTTTCTTT
CDR3 protein: CASSLLSEHTEAFF

clone size: -
J gene: TRBJ1-2
V gene: TRBV4-3
D gene: -
CDR3 DNA: TGCGCCAGCAGCCAGGCGGTCGGTGTGGGGGCAAGGGATGGCTACACCTTC
CDR3 protein: CASSQAVGVGARDGYTF

clone size: -
J gene: TRBJ1-6
V gene: TRBV18
D gene: -
CDR3 DNA: TGTGCCAGCTCGTTGGCTAGCTCCTATAATTCACCCCTCCACTTT
CDR3 protein: CASSLASSYNSPLHF

clone size: -
J gene: TRBJ1-4
V gene: TRBV7-2
D gene: -
CDR3 DNA: TGTGCCAGCAGCCAGGCCTCGGGAAATGAAAAACTGTTTTTT
CDR3 protein: CASSQASGNEKLFF

clone size: -
J gene: TRBJ1-1
V gene: TRBV4-3
D gene: -
CDR3 DNA: TGCGCCAGCAGCAGAGCCATCATGAACACTGAAGCTTTCTTT
CDR3 protein: CASSRAIMNTEAFF

clone size: -
J gene: TRBJ2-2
V gene: TRBV24-1
D gene: -
CDR3 DNA: TGTGCCACCAGTGACCGGCGGAGGAACACCGGGGAGCTGTTTTTT
CDR3 protein: CATSDRRRNTGELFF

clone size: few
J gene: TRBJ2-1
V gene: TRBV5-1
D gene: TRBD2
CDR3 DNA: TGCGCCAGCAGCGTGACCGGGACTAACTACAATGAGCAGTTCTTC
CDR3 protein: CASSVTGTNYNEQFF

clone size: -
J gene: TRBJ2-7
V gene: TRBV7-2
D gene: -
CDR3 DNA: TGTGCCAGCAGCTTAGCCGTTACAGTTACCTACGAGCAGTACTTC
CDR3 protein: CASSLAVTVTYEQYF

clone size: -
J gene: TRBJ2-2
V gene: TRBV5-5
D gene: -
CDR3 DNA: TGTGCCAGCAGCCTGGCGGGATTGGGGGAGCTGTTTTTT
CDR3 protein: CASSLAGLGELFF

clone size: -
J gene: TRBJ2-3
V gene: TRBV9
D gene: TRBD2
CDR3 DNA: TGTGCCAGCAGCGGGGGACTAGCAGCTAGCACAGATACGCAGTATTTT
CDR3 protein: CASSGGLAASTDTQYF

clone size: -
J gene: TRBJ1-4
V gene: TRBV7-2
D gene: TRBD1
CDR3 DNA: TGTGCCAGCAGCTCGGACAGGGTATTTGGCGAAAATGAAAAACTGTTTTTT
CDR3 protein: CASSSDRVFGENEKLFF

clone size: many
J gene: TRBJ1-2
V gene: TRBV19
D gene: TRBD1
CDR3 DNA: TGTGCCAGTACCAATTTTGGGACAGGGGACAGGGATTTC
CDR3 protein: CASTNFGTGDRDF

clone size: -
J gene: TRBJ2-3
V gene: TRBV7-9
D gene: TRBD1
CDR3 DNA: TGTGCCAGCACCCCGGACAGGAATACAGATACGCAGTATTTT
CDR3 protein: CASTPDRNTDTQYF

clone size: -
J gene: TRBJ2-5
V gene: TRBV9
D gene: TRBD2
CDR3 DNA: TGTGCCAGCAGCGTAACTAGCGGGAGGCAAGAGACCCAGTACTTC
CDR3 protein: CASSVTSGRQETQYF

clone size: once
J gene: TRBJ2-3
V gene: TRBV5-1
D gene: -
CDR3 DNA: TGCGCCAGCAGCTTGCAGGGCTCCAGCACAGATACGCAGTATTTT
CDR3 protein: CASSLQGSSTDTQYF